This TCR beta chain was sequenced in a study of PD-1 blockade in classical Hodgkin lymphoma (TCRdb year 2020). At the level of the whole study: Nivolumab dosing was 3 mg/kg intravenously every 2 weeks, continuing until either disease progression or unacceptable toxicity. To define a peripheral blood immune signature of response to PD-1 blockade in classical Hodgkin lymphoma, the study combined TCR beta sequencing with CyTOF. General study outcomes and caveats: Only a single clinical trial cohort was studied, and what caused the repertoire differences, possibly disease activity or prior therapy, remained undefined. Trial patients with a complete response had baseline diversity similar to that of newly diagnosed patients, while partial responders and progressors had significantly lower diversity. Lower diversity was seen in patients whose nivolumab began less than 1 year after ASCT, and these patients were left out of later analyses so that immune reconstitution would not confound the results. Baseline TCR diversity was reported to be lower in newly diagnosed patients than in healthy donors, and even lower in relapsed/refractory patients. A significant rise by C4D1 was seen in CD4+ but not CD8+ TCR diversity (p=0.0027 vs p=0.16), with the rise being most apparent in complete responders (p=0.02).

The Qiagen DNeasy kit was used to extract genomic DNA from unsorted PBMCs and from the negatively selected CD4+ and CD8+ fractions. TCR beta CDR3 regions were amplified by immunoSEQ multiplex PCR using primers annealing to V and J segments. A synthetic immune receptor repertoire was used to minimize amplification bias, and any remaining bias was removed computationally after sequencing. The authors processed their data as follows. Repertoire diversity was quantified as the Shannon entropy index using custom Python scripts. Unsorted, CD4+ and CD8+ repertoires were examined separately, except in combined analyses, for which CD4+ and CD8+ sequences were merged in silico. A clone counted as expanded when the clone's frequency after treatment rose at least 2-fold relative to C1D1, and clones undetected at baseline were given a pseudocount of 0.5. Singleton clones were defined as clones with 0 or 1 copy at C1D1, and non-singleton clones were defined as clones with 2 or more copies. Clones expanded in unsorted samples were annotated as CD4+, CD8+ or unknown by matching protein sequences in sorted samples from the same patient. Diversity changes from C1D1 to C4D1 were tested in paired samples using Wilcoxon tests. This immuneACCESS table, as held by TCRdb, lists in-frame sequences with V and J called but not all clones. Of the missing ones, under half trace to an unresolved V gene in checked studies; the others have no known cause. The V and J calls and the clone size are those of that table, but D and trimming were determined from the DNA. The sample includes roughly 11,000 clones, with approximately 80% observed a single time. Of the sample, roughly 5.1% is held by the ten largest clones.

The time point label here, explained by the study, means: cycle 2 day 1 (C2D1) of nivolumab. Relapse after autologous stem cell transplantation had occurred in all trial patients, and cohorts A, B and C were distinguished by prior brentuximab vedotin exposure. The trial cohort included around 56 patients with relapsed/refractory classical Hodgkin lymphoma, and each patient had a best overall response of complete response, partial response or progressive disease. Trial patients were treated with single-agent nivolumab in the multi-cohort phase II CheckMate 205 trial. An independent review committee assessed best overall response by applying the 2007 International Working Group response criteria. PBMCs from the trial were collected at three points: immediately before nivolumab initiation (C1D1), and during therapy at cycle 2 day 1 and cycle 4 day 1. Peripheral blood was collected in 8 mL Vacutainer Cell Preparation Tubes, from which PBMCs were isolated by centrifugation and then cryopreserved.

As for this clone: It lacks a known antigen. No per-base quality is available; no much larger clone lies one base away.

The sample was peripheral blood mononuclear cells (PBMCs), taken before the second cycle of nivolumab. The source is a human donor with classical Hodgkin lymphoma.

The nucleotides are TGTGCCAGCGAGGGGCCCAATCAGCCCCAGCATTTT. It translates as CASEGPNQPQHF. Rearrangement joined TRBV28 to TRBJ1-5; the D region possibly corresponds to TRBD1 (5 bases align). Between the V and J ends, shortened by 8 bases and 3 bases respectively, the junction contains 8 bases. Reading from cysteine to phenylalanine, the CDR3 counts 12 amino acids. The entry retains the CDR3 DNA only, 36 bases that are in frame from base 1. CDR1 and CDR2 were assigned from the germline V gene as MDHEN and SYDVKM.